Only a few counts were recorded for the clone carrying this T cell receptor beta chain. The data stem from a study of blood T cell repertoires in COVID-19. Deletions cut 2 bases from V and 6 bases from J, with 13 bases between. The CDR3 is made up of 15 amino acids. Germline V gives CDR1 KGHDR, CDR2 SFDVKD. Authors' data handling: The assay estimated nucleated cells by amplifying reference gene primers. Generated by immunoSEQ multiplex PCR, the TCRdb table keeps only in-frame clones and is missing some. The V and J calls and clone size are taken from that table; D and trimming were inferred from the DNA. The sample lists around 100,000 clones, around 66% occurring once.

Sequences were obtained from peripheral blood. The V and J genes are TRBV24-1 and TRBJ2-1; tentatively, D is TRBD1 (5 bases). The TCR comes from a man aged 80 or over with acute or convalescent COVID-19. CDR3 protein: CATSDSRVDSNEQFF. The CDR3, as DNA: TGTGCCACCAGTGATTCCAGGGTGGATAGCAATGAGCAGTTCTTC.